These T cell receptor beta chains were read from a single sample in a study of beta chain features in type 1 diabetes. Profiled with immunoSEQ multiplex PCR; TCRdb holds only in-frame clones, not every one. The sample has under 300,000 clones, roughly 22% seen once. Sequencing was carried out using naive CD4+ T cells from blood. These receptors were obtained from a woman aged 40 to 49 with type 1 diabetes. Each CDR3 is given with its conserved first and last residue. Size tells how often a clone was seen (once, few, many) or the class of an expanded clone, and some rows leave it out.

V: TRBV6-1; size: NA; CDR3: CATVAGGAVYGYTF
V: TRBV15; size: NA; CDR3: CATSRPQGYGALHF
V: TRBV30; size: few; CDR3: CAWGGLAGLNEQFF
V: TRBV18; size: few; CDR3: CASSRGGAYNEQFF
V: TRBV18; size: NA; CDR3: CASSPGQGKYEQYF
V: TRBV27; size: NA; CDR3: CASRTVNMNTEAFF
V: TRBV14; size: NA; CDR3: CASSQDKLAGGAGLDEQFF
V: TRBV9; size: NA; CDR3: CASSPRPENEQYF
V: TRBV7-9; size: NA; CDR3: CASSLTGLPAGDTQYF
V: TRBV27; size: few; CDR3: CASSLASGSGANVLTF
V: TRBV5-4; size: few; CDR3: CASSLPAGMNTEAFF
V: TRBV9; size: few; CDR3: CASSVAAGGETQYF
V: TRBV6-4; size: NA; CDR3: CASSDSGSGRFHGELFF
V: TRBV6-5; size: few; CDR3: CASSSERGTYNEQFF
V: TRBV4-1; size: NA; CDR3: CASSHLTGSDTQYF
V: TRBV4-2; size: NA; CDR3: CASSVGQGVGYEQYF
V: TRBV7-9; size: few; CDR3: CASSYRRGYTF
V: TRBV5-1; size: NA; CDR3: CASSLASGLEVGNF
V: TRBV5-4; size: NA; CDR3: CASSVQGKETQYF
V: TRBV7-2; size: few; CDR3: CASSLDRSAGEQYF
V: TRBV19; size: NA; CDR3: CASSIDRGAGANVLTF
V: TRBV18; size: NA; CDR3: CASSPYDSYEQYF
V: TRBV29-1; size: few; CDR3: CSVCDRTDTIYF
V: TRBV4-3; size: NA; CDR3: CASSQVAGTGNTIYF
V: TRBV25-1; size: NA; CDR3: CASSDPRVPNYGYTF
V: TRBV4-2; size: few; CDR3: CASSQDQTGGRVTQYF
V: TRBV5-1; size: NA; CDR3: CASSLAQSTGELFF
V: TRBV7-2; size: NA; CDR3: CASSLSGYEQYF
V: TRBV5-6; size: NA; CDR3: CASSGSSGELFF
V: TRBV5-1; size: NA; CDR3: CASSPGQVVDEQFF
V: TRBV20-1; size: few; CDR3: CSAGNRPLILF
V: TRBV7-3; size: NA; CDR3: CASSLIPSETQYF
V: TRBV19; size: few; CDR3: CASTKGQGYNEQFF
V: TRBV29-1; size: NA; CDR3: CSVERRGSIQYF
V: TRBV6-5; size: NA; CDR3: CASSYSGPQGRYGYTF
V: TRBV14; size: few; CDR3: CASSPGQGPYEQYF
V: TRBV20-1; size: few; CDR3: CQWATYNEQFF
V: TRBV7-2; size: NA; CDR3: CASSSYSGSHTGELFF
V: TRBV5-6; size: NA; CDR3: CASSLNVGTGINQPQHF
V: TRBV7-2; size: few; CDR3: CASSQNTEAFF
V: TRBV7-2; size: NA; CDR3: CASSLNERGPLQYF
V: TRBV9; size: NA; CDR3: CASSETLRSSGANVLTF
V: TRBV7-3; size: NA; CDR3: CASSPGQFNSPLHF
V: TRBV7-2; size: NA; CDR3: CASRSGTSTYNEQFF
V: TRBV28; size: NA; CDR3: CASSLDARRETQYF
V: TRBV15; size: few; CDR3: CATSRGGLADSYNEQFF
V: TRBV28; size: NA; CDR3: CASSLEVQSLFF
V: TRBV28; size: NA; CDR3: CASSSEQGTQETQYF
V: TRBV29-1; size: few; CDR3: CSVGALAMNTEAFF
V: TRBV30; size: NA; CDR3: CAWSLSGGYNEQFF
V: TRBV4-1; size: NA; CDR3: CASSEQGDSTEAFF
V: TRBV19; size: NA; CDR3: CASSVIRGPTMPQHF